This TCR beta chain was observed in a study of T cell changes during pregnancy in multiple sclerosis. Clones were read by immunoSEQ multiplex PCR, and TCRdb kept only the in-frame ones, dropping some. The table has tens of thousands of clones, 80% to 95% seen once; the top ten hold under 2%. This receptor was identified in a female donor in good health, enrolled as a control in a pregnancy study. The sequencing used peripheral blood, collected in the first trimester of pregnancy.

CDR3 DNA sequence: TGTGCCAGCAGCCCACGGACAGGGGCCATCGACGAGCAGTACTTC. As protein: CASSPRTGAIDEQYF. The rearrangement uses TRBV4-2 and TRBJ2-7, with 9 bases identical to TRBD1. The CDR3 is 15 residues long. Losses at the gene ends were 4 bases for V and 5 bases for J; bases not matched to a gene: 9. Germline assignment: CDR1 LGHNA and CDR2 YNFKEQ.